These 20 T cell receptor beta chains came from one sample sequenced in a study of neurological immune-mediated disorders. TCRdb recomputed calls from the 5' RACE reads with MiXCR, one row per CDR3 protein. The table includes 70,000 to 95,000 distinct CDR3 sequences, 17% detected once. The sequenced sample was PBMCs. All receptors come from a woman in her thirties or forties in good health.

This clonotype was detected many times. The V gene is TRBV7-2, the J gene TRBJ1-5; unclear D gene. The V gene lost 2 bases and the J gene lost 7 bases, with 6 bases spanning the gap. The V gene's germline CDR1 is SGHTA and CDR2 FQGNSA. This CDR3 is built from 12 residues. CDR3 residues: CASSLLGQPQHF. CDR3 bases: TGTGCCAGCAGCTTACTCGGACAGCCCCAGCATTTT.

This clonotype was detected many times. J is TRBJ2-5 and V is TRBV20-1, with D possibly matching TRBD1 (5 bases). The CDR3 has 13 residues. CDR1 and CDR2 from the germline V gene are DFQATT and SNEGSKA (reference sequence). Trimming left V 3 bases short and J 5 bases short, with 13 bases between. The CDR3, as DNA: TGCAGTGCTAGTGTAGGGGTAGGTGAGACCCAGTACTTC. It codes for CSASVGVGETQYF.

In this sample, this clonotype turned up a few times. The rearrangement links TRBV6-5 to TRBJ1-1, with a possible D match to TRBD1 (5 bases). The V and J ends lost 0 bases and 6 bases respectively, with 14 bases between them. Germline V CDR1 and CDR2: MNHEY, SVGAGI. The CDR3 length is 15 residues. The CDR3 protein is CASSYSREVGAEAFF. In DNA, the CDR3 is TGTGCCAGCAGTTACTCTCGTGAGGTGGGGGCTGAAGCTTTCTTT.

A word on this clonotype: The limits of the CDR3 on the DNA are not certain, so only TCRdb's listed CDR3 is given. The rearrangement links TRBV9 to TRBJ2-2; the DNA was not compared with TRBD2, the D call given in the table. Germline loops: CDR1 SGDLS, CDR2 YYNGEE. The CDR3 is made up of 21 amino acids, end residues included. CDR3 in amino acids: CASSFYICSARSGPNTGELFF.

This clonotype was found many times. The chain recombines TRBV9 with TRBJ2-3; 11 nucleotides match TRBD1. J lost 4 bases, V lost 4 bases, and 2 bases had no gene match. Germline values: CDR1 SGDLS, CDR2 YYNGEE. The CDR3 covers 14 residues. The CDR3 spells CASSRTGGADTQYF. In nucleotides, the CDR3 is TGTGCCAGCAGCCGGACAGGGGGCGCAGATACGCAGTATTTT.

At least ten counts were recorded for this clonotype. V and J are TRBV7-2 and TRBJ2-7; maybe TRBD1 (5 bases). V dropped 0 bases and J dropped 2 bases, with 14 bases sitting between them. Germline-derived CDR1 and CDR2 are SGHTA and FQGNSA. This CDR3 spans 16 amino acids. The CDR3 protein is CASSLAPQGPTYEQYF. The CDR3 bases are TGTGCCAGCAGCTTAGCCCCCCAGGGTCCTACCTACGAGCAGTACTTC.

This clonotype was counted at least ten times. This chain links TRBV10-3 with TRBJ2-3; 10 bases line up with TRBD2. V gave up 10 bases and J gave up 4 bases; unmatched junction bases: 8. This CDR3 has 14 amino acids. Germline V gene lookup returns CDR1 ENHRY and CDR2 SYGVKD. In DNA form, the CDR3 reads TGTGCCAGCCAAGTAGCGGGGGGAGCAGATACGCAGTATTTT. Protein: CASQVAGGADTQYF.

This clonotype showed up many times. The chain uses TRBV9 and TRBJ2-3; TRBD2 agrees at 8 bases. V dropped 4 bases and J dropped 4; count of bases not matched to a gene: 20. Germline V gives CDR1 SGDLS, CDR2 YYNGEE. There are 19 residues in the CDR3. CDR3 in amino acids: CASSTHPAGDSALPDTQYF. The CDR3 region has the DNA TGTGCCAGCAGCACCCACCCAGCGGGGGACTCGGCCCTTCCAGATACGCAGTATTTT. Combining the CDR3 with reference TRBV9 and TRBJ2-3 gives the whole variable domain DSGVTQTPKHLITATGQRVTLRCSPRSGDLSVYWYQQSLDQGLQFLIQYYNGEERAKGNILERFSAQQFPDLHSELNLSSLELGDSALYFCASSTHPAGDSALPDTQYFGPGTRLTVL.

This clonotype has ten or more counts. CDR3 residues: CASSLGGRDNEQFF. The CDR3 nucleotides are TGCGCCAGCAGCTTGGGGGGCAGGGACAATGAGCAGTTCTTC. V gene TRBV5-1 combines with J gene TRBJ2-1; perhaps TRBD1 as D (5 bases). The CDR3 runs 14 residues. V dropped 0 bases and J dropped 5 bases, with 9 bases sitting between them. Germline V gene data show CDR1 as SGHRS and CDR2 as YFSETQ.

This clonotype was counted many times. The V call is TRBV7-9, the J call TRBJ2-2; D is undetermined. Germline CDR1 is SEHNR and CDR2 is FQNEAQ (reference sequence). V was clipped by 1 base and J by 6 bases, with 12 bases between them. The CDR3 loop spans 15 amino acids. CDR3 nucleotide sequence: TGTGCCAGCAGCTTAGGGAGCATCGAGGCCGGGGAGCTGTTTTTT. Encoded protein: CASSLGSIEAGELFF.

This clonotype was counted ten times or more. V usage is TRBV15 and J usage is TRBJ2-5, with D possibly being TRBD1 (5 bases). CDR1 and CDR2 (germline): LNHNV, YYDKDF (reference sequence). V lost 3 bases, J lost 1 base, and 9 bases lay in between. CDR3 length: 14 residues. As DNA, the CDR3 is TGTGCCACCAGCAGTGGGGCTTCCCAAGAGACCCAGTACTTC. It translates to CATSSGASQETQYF.

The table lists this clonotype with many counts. CDR3 DNA: TGCGCCAGCAGCCAAGATCGATCTAGCTCCTACAATGAGCAGTTCTTC. The encoded protein is CASSQDRSSSYNEQFF. The rearrangement uses TRBV4-3 and TRBJ2-1; D gene ambiguous. CDR3 length: 16 residues. Germline-derived CDR1 and CDR2 are LGHNA and YSLEER. V gave up 0 bases and J gave up 0 bases, with 9 bases separating them.

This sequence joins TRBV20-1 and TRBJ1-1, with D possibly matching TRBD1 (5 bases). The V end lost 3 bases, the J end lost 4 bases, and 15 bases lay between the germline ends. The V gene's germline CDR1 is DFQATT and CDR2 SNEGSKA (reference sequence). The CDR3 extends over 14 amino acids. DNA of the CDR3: TGCAGTGCTAGGGCAAATAGGGGAATCACTGAAGCTTTCTTT. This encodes CSARANRGITEAFF.

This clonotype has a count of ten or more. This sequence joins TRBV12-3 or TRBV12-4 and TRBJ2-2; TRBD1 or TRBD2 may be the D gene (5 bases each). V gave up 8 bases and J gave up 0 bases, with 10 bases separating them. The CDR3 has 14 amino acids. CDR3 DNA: TGTGCCAGCTTGGGACGGACGAACACCGGGGAGCTGTTTTTT. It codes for CASLGRTNTGELFF.

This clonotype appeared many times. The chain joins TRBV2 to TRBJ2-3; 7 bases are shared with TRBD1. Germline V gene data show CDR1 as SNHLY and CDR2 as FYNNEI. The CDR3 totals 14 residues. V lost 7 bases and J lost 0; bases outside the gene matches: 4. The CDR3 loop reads CASKPDRSTDTQYF. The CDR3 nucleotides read TGTGCCAGCAAACCGGACAGGAGCACAGATACGCAGTATTTT. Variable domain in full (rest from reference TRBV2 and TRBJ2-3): EPEVTQTPSHQVTQMGQEVILRCVPISNHLYFYWYRQILGQKVEFLVSFYNNEISEKSEIFDDQFSVERPDGSNFTLKIRSTKLEDSAMYFCASKPDRSTDTQYFGPGTRLTVL.

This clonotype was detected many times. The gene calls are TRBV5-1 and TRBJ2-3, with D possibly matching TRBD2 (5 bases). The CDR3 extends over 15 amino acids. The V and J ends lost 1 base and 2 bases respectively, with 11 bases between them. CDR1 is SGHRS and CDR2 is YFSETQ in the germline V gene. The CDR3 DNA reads TGCGCCAGCAGCTTGCTCCGGGATAACACAGATACGCAGTATTTT. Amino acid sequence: CASSLLRDNTDTQYF.

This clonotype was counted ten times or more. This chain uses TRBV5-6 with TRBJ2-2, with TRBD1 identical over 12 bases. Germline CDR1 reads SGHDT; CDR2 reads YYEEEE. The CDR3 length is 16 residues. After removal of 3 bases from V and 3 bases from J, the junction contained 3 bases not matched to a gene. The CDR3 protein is CASSYGTGGYTGELFF. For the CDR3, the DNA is TGTGCCAGCAGCTACGGGACAGGGGGCTACACCGGGGAGCTGTTTTTT.

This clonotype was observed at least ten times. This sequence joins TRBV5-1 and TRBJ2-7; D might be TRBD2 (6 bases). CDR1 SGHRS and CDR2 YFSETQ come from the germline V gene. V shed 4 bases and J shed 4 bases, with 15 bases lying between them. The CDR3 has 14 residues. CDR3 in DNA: TGCGCCAGCAGCCCCACTGTTGGGGGGTACGAGCAGTACGTC. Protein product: CASSPTVGGYEQYV.

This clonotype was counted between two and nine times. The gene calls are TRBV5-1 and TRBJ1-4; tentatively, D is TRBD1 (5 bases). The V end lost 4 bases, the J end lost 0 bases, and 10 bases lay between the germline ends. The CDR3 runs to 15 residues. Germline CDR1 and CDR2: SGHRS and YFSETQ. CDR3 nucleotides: TGCGCCAGCAGCGCCGACAGTTCAACTAATGAAAAACTGTTTTTT. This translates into CASSADSSTNEKLFF.

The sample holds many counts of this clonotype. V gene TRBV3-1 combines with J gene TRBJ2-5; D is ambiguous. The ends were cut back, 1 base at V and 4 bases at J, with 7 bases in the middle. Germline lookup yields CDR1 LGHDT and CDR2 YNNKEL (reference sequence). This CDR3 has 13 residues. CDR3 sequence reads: CASSQAVGETQYF. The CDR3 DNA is TGTGCCAGCAGCCAAGCGGTGGGAGAGACCCAGTACTTC.